This TCR beta chain was documented in a study of T cells in Graves' hyperthyroidism and ophthalmopathy. This clonotype was detected only a few times. Amplification targeted TCR beta CDR3 regions from RNA transcripts. The HTBI primer set drove a first-round RT-PCR of the TCR CDR3. TCRdb called the multiplex PCR reads again in MiXCR, with one record for every CDR3 protein. The table has 200,000 to 250,000 distinct CDR3 sequences, approximately 24% seen once. The receptor was isolated from a woman between 40 and 55 years old with Graves' ophthalmopathy. Sequences were obtained from blood.

CDR3 region: CASSPGGASGGGYEQYF. In DNA, the CDR3 is TGCGCCAGCAGCCCGGGAGGGGCTAGCGGGGGGGGCTACGAGCAGTACTTC. V usage is TRBV5-1 and J usage is TRBJ2-7, with 12 nucleotides matching TRBD2. V shed 4 bases and J 3 bases; nucleotides not matched to a gene: 11. CDR1 and CDR2 (germline): SGHRS, YFSETQ. This CDR3 is built from 17 residues.